This T cell receptor beta chain emerged from a study of shared clonotypes between healthy human individuals. TCRdb's copy holds only in-frame clones and misses some; the assay was immunoSEQ multiplex PCR. This table holds around 1.9 million clones, around 93% found once. In the naive CD8 group, cells lacked CD45RO and were positively selected for CCR7, so terminally differentiated effector memory CD45RA+ cells were left out. This TCR was sampled from a man aged 18 to 29 in good health. Some clones in this sample may be carry-over from other donors' samples. The sample was naive CD8+ T cells from PBMCs.

CDR3 in DNA: TGTGTCAGAAGCCCCGCACGGACAGGGGGCAAACCTTACCTCACCTACGAGCAGTACTTC. Amino acids: CVRSPARTGGKPYLTYEQYF. V and J are TRBV7-5 and TRBJ2-7; TRBD1 is taken as the D call from the table, unchecked against the DNA. TRBV7-5 is assigned pseudogene status. This CDR3 comprises 20 residues.